This T cell receptor beta chain appears in the sequencing data of a study of cytomegalovirus exposure and HLA in healthy donors. Study-level background: Of several hundred genotyped donors, about 81% clustered with self-reported Caucasian donors.

Study-wide findings and caveats: Per published reports, the classifier diagnosed cytomegalovirus status with high specificity and sensitivity. There were some public TCRs occurring in many donors, but most TCR sequences were rare. In vitro work confirmed that a few CMV-associated chains recognize CMV antigens.

This PCR relied on a set of 60 Vbeta primers and 13 Jbeta primers. Repertoires were generated with immunoSEQ multiplex PCR, while TCRdb's copy carries only in-frame clones and drops some. The sample includes roughly 200,000 clones, about 12% seen only once; the top ten take less than 8.5%. Of note for this clone: Its antigen is as yet unknown.

From germline, CDR1 is SNHLY and CDR2 FYNNEI. Trimming cost V 6 bases and J 15 bases, with 18 bases left between them. The CDR3 is 12 residues long. This clonotype was sampled from a man in his fifties in good health and CMV-seropositive. The sequencing input was PBMCs. The V call is TRBV2, the J call TRBJ2-1; D may be TRBD1 (6 bases). CDR3 in DNA: TGTGCCAGCAGCCGGGACACGACGAAAAGGTTCTTC. Its protein product is CASSRDTTKRFF.